This is a list of T cell receptor beta chains from one sample in a study of T cells in localized non-small cell lung cancer. Libraries were prepared by immunoSEQ multiplex PCR; TCRdb keeps only in-frame clonotypes and omits some of them. This table has about 62,000 clones, around 81% appearing once. This sample comprised PBMCs, obtained before any cancer treatment. All receptors derive from a man aged 40 to 70 with stage II lung adenocarcinoma. Both conserved end residues are part of each CDR3. A D gene is named only where the DNA matches it firmly. Not every row has a clone size; where given, it reads once, few, many or a size class.

>.|TRBJ1-2|.|TRBV7-6
CASSPDGQGAGYTF
TGTGCCAGCAGCCCCGACGGGCAGGGCGCGGGCTACACCTTC
>.|TRBJ2-2|.|TRBV6-5
CASSHRQAGELFF
TGTGCCAGCAGTCACCGACAGGCCGGGGAGCTGTTTTTT
>.|TRBJ1-1|once|TRBV6-1
CASRLQGDTEAFF
TGTGCCAGCAGATTACAGGGAGACACTGAAGCTTTCTTT
>TRBD1|TRBJ1-2|once|TRBV2
CASSEIVGTALYYGYTF
TGTGCCAGCAGTGAAATAGTCGGGACAGCCCTCTACTATGGCTACACCTTC
>TRBD2|TRBJ2-1|.|TRBV27
CASSGLAGSNEQFF
TGTGCCAGCAGTGGGCTAGCGGGATCGAATGAGCAGTTCTTC
>.|TRBJ2-4|.|TRBV10-1
CASSEGSENIQYF
TGCGCCAGCAGTGAGGGCAGCGAAAACATTCAGTACTTC
>.|TRBJ2-3|.|TRBV21-1
CASSKEGDTQYF
TGTGCCAGCAGTAAGGAGGGTGATACGCAGTATTTT
>.|TRBJ2-2|.|TRBV9
CASSQGHAITGELFF
TGTGCCAGCAGCCAGGGACACGCGATCACCGGGGAGCTGTTTTTT
>TRBD2|TRBJ2-2|.|TRBV11-1
CASSFPSSGANTGELFF
TGTGCCAGCAGCTTCCCATCGAGCGGGGCGAACACCGGGGAGCTGTTTTTT
>.|TRBJ2-2|.|TRBV5-6
CASSFGGNTGELFF
TGTGCCAGCAGCTTCGGGGGAAACACCGGGGAGCTGTTTTTT
>.|TRBJ1-5|.|TRBV7-7
CASSPGRGQPQHF
TGTGCTAGCAGCCCTGGTCGGGGTCAGCCCCAGCATTTT
>.|TRBJ1-1|.|TRBV18
CASSPLTNTEAFF
TGTGCCAGCTCACCATTAACGAACACTGAAGCTTTCTTT
>.|TRBJ2-3|.|TRBV11-2
CASSLGYISTDTQYF
TGTGCCAGCAGCTTAGGCTATATAAGCACAGATACGCAGTATTTT
>.|TRBJ2-2|once|TRBV6-1
CASSVRGRGLTGELFF
TGTGCCAGCAGTGTACGGGGGAGGGGGCTCACCGGGGAGCTGTTTTTT
>.|TRBJ2-6|.|TRBV11-3
CASSLGGFGANVLTF
TGTGCCAGCAGCTTAGGGGGGTTTGGGGCCAACGTCCTGACTTTC
>TRBD2|TRBJ2-7|.|TRBV7-9
CASSPWTSGSEQYF
TGTGCCAGCAGCCCGTGGACTAGCGGGAGCGAGCAGTACTTC
>TRBD2|TRBJ2-1|.|TRBV30
CAWSVRLRLADNEQFF
TGTGCCTGGAGTGTAAGGTTACGACTAGCGGATAATGAGCAGTTCTTC
>.|TRBJ1-2|.|TRBV14
CASSRLRAYGYTF
TGTGCCAGCAGCCGCCTGAGGGCCTATGGCTACACCTTC
>.|TRBJ2-7|.|TRBV28
CASSLNGVGTYEQYF
TGTGCCAGCAGTTTGAACGGCGTAGGGACCTACGAGCAGTACTTC
>TRBD1|TRBJ1-5|few|TRBV2
CASSRGQTGQPQHF
TGTGCCAGCAGCAGGGGGCAAACGGGTCAGCCCCAGCATTTT
>.|TRBJ1-2|.|TRBV19
CASSIASVSLGYTF
TGTGCCAGTAGTATAGCATCCGTCTCTCTGGGCTACACCTTC
>.|TRBJ2-7|.|TRBV5-8
CASSVVVDSYEQYF
TGTGCCAGCAGCGTCGTGGTGGACTCCTACGAGCAGTACTTC
>TRBD1|TRBJ2-1|.|TRBV30
CAWSPGGLVNEQFF
TGTGCCTGGAGTCCAGGGGGTCTGGTCAATGAGCAGTTCTTC
>.|TRBJ1-2|.|TRBV20-1
CSAKEGGGYTF
TGCAGTGCTAAAGAGGGGGGCGGCTACACCTTC
>.|TRBJ1-2|few|TRBV19
CASSMGRGQNYGYTF
TGTGCCAGTAGTATGGGGAGAGGACAGAACTATGGCTACACCTTC
>TRBD1|TRBJ2-2|.|TRBV5-1
CASSEEGQGIPGELFF
TGCGCCAGCAGCGAGGAGGGACAGGGGATCCCCGGGGAGCTGTTTTTT
>.|TRBJ1-1|.|TRBV6-5
CASSPGTVNTEAFF
TGTGCCAGCAGCCCCGGGACGGTCAACACTGAAGCTTTCTTT
>.|TRBJ1-5|once|TRBV30
CAWRGGGNQPQHF
TGTGCCTGGAGGGGGGGAGGCAATCAGCCCCAGCATTTT
>TRBD1|TRBJ1-5|once|TRBV7-2
CASRAGTGNQPQHF
TGTGCCAGCAGGGCCGGGACAGGGAATCAGCCCCAGCATTTT
>.|TRBJ1-4|.|TRBV30
CAWSGQGGSEKLFF
TGTGCCTGGAGTGGGCAGGGAGGGAGTGAAAAACTGTTTTTT
>TRBD1|TRBJ2-2|.|TRBV5-6
CASSFGQGGTGELFF
TGTGCCAGCAGCTTTGGACAGGGTGGTACCGGGGAGCTGTTTTTT
>TRBD1|TRBJ1-1|.|TRBV27
CASRWTGNTEAFF
TGTGCCAGCAGGTGGACAGGGAACACTGAAGCTTTCTTT
>.|TRBJ1-5|.|TRBV7-8
CASSTDGGVLNQPQHF
TGTGCCAGCTCTACTGATGGCGGGGTTTTAAATCAGCCCCAGCATTTT
>.|TRBJ1-5|.|TRBV4-2
CASSQDLRADSNQPQHF
TGTGCCAGCAGCCAAGATCTGAGGGCGGATAGCAATCAGCCCCAGCATTTT
>.|TRBJ2-7|.|TRBV5-6
CASSRGLTGSYEQYF
TGTGCCAGCAGCCGGGGCCTCACGGGCTCCTACGAGCAGTACTTC
>.|TRBJ1-4|.|TRBV2
CASSEGVPLGEKLFF
TGTGCCAGCAGTGAAGGGGTCCCACTGGGGGAAAAACTGTTTTTT
>TRBD1|TRBJ2-7|.|TRBV6-6
CASSAGTANNEQYF
TGTGCCAGCAGTGCTGGGACAGCTAACAACGAGCAGTACTTC
>.|TRBJ2-7|.|TRBV5-1
CASSRSRAQDEQYF
TGCGCCAGCAGCAGAAGCAGGGCACAGGACGAGCAGTACTTC
>TRBD1|TRBJ1-1|.|TRBV7-9
CASSSLRDRGEAFF
TGTGCCAGCAGCTCACTCCGGGACAGGGGTGAAGCTTTCTTT
>.|TRBJ2-7|.|TRBV28
CASSPTSLAYEQYF
TGTGCCAGCAGTCCAACTAGCTTGGCCTACGAGCAGTACTTC
>TRBD1|TRBJ2-7|.|TRBV28
CASSTGTDYYEQYF
TGTGCCAGCTCCACCGGGACAGACTACTACGAGCAGTACTTC
>.|TRBJ1-1|few|TRBV6-6
CASSYVGTEAFF
TGTGCCAGCAGTTACGTGGGCACTGAAGCTTTCTTT
>TRBD2|TRBJ2-7|.|TRBV29-1
CSARAAAGGGREQYF
TGCAGCGCGAGAGCGGCGGCGGGAGGGGGTCGGGAGCAGTACTTC
>TRBD1|TRBJ1-1|.|TRBV28
CASSLGGQGKTEAFF
TGTGCCAGCAGTTTAGGGGGACAGGGGAAAACTGAAGCTTTCTTT
>.|TRBJ2-1|.|TRBV10-3
CAISEEGEQFF
TGTGCCATCAGTGAGGAAGGTGAGCAGTTCTTC
>.|TRBJ2-7|.|TRBV2
CASRSMGYEQYF
TGTGCCAGCAGGTCGATGGGCTACGAGCAGTACTTC
>TRBD1|TRBJ2-7|.|TRBV28
CASSSGQAPEQYF
TGTGCCAGCAGTTCTGGACAGGCCCCCGAGCAGTACTTC
>TRBD1|TRBJ1-1|.|TRBV9
CASSARGQGVNTEAFF
TGTGCCAGCAGCGCGAGAGGGCAGGGGGTGAACACTGAAGCTTTCTTT
>.|TRBJ1-3|.|TRBV5-5
CASSPDRNSGNTIYF
TGTGCCAGCAGCCCTGACAGGAACTCTGGAAACACCATATATTTT
>.|TRBJ1-3|.|TRBV5-5
CASSLGTRASGNTIYF
TGTGCCAGCAGCTTGGGCACCAGAGCCTCTGGAAACACCATATATTTT
>.|TRBJ2-7|.|TRBV4-1
CASSPLLKDSEQYF
TGCGCCAGCAGCCCATTGCTGAAGGACAGCGAGCAGTACTTC
>.|TRBJ2-7|few|TRBV29-1
CSVEGASPAYEQYF
TGCAGCGTCGAAGGAGCATCCCCTGCCTACGAGCAGTACTTC
>TRBD1|TRBJ2-4|.|TRBV18
CASSPPTGDAKNIQYF
TGTGCCAGCTCACCTCCTACAGGGGACGCCAAAAACATTCAGTACTTC